The entry below gives a single T cell receptor (beta chain) sequence along with its context. The clone's antigen remains unknown. One base away there is no much larger clone; base qualities are not given. This entry comes from a study of post-analysis software for immune sequencing data (dated by TCRdb to between 2014 and 2016). In terms of the full investigation: Disease courses on record covered relapsing-remitting, secondary progressive and progressive-relapsing multiple sclerosis, though some patients had no subtype annotation. The patient repertoires were set against 10 to 11 previously published healthy control repertoires from donors whose ages ranged from roughly 6 to 25 years. A subset of samples was prepared in parallel using single-end sample barcoding, then pooled and co-amplified after Illumina adapter ligation.

Broader findings and caveats from the paper: Direct clustering with F measure revealed strong co-clustering of samples prepared in the same batch, which led to a batch-effect correction. Multiple sclerosis patients had significantly lower normalized Chao1 diversity than controls, a result that suggests substantial peripheral T-cell clonal expansion. Patients showed significantly higher frequencies than controls for a handful of TRBV segments, among them TRBV5-6, TRBV5-1 and TRBV20-1. The control group was slightly older than the multiple sclerosis patient group.

There are 14 amino acids in the CDR3, from cysteine to phenylalanine inclusive. The read is trimmed to its CDR3 DNA, 42 bases read in frame from base 1. V is clipped by 5 bases and J by 4 bases, and the sequence between their germline boundaries is 14 bases long. To demonstrate the VDJtools post-analysis software, the study profiled TCR beta repertoires from the peripheral blood of 10 to 15 young patients with multiple sclerosis. The multiple sclerosis patients were children and adolescents ranging in age from 6 to 15 years. The method behind the library was PCR. Sequenced using an Illumina HiSeq 2500. To reduce PCR and sequencing biases, unique molecular identifiers were incorporated into the TCR beta cDNA libraries. Per 1 to 10 million input T cells, roughly 500,000 cDNA molecules were obtained, such that each molecule approximated one T cell. The same protocol used for the earlier healthy control dataset was applied to prepare and sequence the patient libraries. Within a given batch, samples were prepared together, multiplexed and sequenced on the same HiSeq lane. As for how the authors treated the data: MIGEC was used to process the raw barcoded reads, and molecular identifier groups with only a single read were discarded before consensus assembly and CDR3 extraction. Clonotype tables were post-analysed with VDJtools, normalizing diversity by down-sampling all datasets to the smallest sample size. Repertoire overlap clustering matched CDR3 amino acid but not nucleotide sequences to correct batch-related cross-sample contamination. The raw public reads went through TCRdb reprocessing: fastp at Q25, MiXCR clone calling, in-frame beta chains kept. Entries that share a CDR3 protein sequence are merged under the most common genes and DNA. The V and J calls were not made by the authors but by TCRdb's processing. Counted in this sample were a few hundred thousand distinct CDR3 sequences; roughly 45% of them appeared once. The top ten clonotypes cover roughly an eighth of the sample.

The sequence is built from TRBV12-3 or TRBV12-4 and TRBJ1-2, and perhaps TRBD1 as D gene, on 5 matching bases. Source material: blood. This clonotype originated in a girl under 18 with multiple sclerosis. The nucleotide sequence reads as follows: TGTGCCAGCAGTCCGGGACCAAAGGGCTATGGCTACACCTTC. This is translated as CASSPGPKGYGYTF.